The 19 T cell receptor beta chains given below trace back to one sample, sequenced in a study of cytomegalovirus exposure and HLA in healthy donors. PCR was performed using 60 Vbeta and 13 Jbeta primers. Libraries were prepared by immunoSEQ multiplex PCR; TCRdb keeps only in-frame clonotypes and omits some of them. The sample lists roughly 150,000 clones, around 77% occurring once. The specimen was PBMCs. These receptors all stem from a man between 40 and 49 years old in good health and CMV-seronegative.

The CDR3 region is CASSSGLAGAGEQYF. For the CDR3, the DNA is TGCGCCAGCAGCTCGGGACTAGCGGGAGCGGGCGAGCAGTACTTC. The V gene is TRBV5-1, the J gene TRBJ2-7; 14 positions agree with TRBD2. With 3 bases clipped from V and 6 bases from J, the junction kept 5 bases outside the gene matches. This CDR3 is 15 amino acids long. CDR1 is SGHRS, CDR2 YFSETQ, per germline.

The J gene is TRBJ1-5, the V gene TRBV11-1, with 9 nucleotides matching TRBD1. J gave up 7 bases and V 5 bases, and 9 bases lay outside the gene matches. The CDR3 is made up of 15 amino acids. The germline V gene encodes CDR1 SGHAT and CDR2 FQDESV (reference sequence). The CDR3 sequence: CASSPGQGREQPQHF. The CDR3 DNA reads TGTGCCAGCAGCCCGGGACAGGGACGAGAGCAGCCCCAGCATTTT.

In this sample, this clone turned up a few times. The V gene is TRBV9, the J gene TRBJ2-7; D unclear. Trimming took off 0 bases at V and 3 bases at J, with 7 bases between the two ends. CDR3 length equals 13 residues. The germline V gene encodes CDR1 SGDLS and CDR2 YYNGEE. CDR3 loop: CASSVEPGYEQYF. CDR3 coding DNA: TGTGCCAGCAGCGTAGAGCCAGGCTACGAGCAGTACTTC.

The chain has TRBV21-1 and TRBJ1-1; no check of the table's D call, TRBD1, against the DNA was made. TRBV21-1 is a pseudogene. The CDR3 extends over 19 amino acids. CDR3 nucleotide sequence: TGTGCCAGCAGCAACCAAAGGGGACAGGGACGAACAATGAACACTGAAGCTTTCTTT. Amino acids: CASSNQRGQGRTMNTEAFF.

The chain couples TRBV19 to TRBJ1-2, with 8 nucleotides matching TRBD1. CDR3 size: 15 residues. V was pared by 0 bases and J by 3 bases, with 3 bases of the junction left unmatched. Germline V lookup: CDR1 LNHDA, CDR2 SQIVND (reference sequence). CDR3: CASSIEQGADYGYTF. CDR3 in DNA: TGTGCCAGTAGTATAGAGCAGGGGGCTGACTATGGCTACACCTTC.

This chain uses TRBV7-3 with TRBJ1-1, with 7 bases identical to TRBD1. J was trimmed by 1 base and V by 1 base; bases with no gene match: 6. This CDR3 region has 16 residues. Germline V gives CDR1 SGHTA, CDR2 FQGTGA. The chain's CDR3 is CASSLISGGRNTEAFF. The CDR3 DNA follows: TGTGCCAGCAGCTTAATCTCAGGGGGAAGGAACACTGAAGCTTTCTTT. The whole variable domain, remainder taken from reference TRBV7-3 and TRBJ1-1, is GAGVSQTPSNKVTEKGKYVELRCDPISGHTALYWYRQSLGQGPEFLIYFQGTGAADDSGLPNDRFFAVRPEGSVSTLKIQRTERGDSAVYLCASSLISGGRNTEAFFGQGTRLTVV.

The chain has TRBV28 and TRBJ1-1; D call uncertain. Germline V gene sequence: CDR1 MDHEN, CDR2 SYDVKM. The V end lost 4 bases, the J end lost 11 bases, and 20 bases lay between the germline ends. CDR3 size: 14 residues. Here the CDR3 reads CASSSGNYGLRAFF. CDR3 in DNA: TGTGCCAGCAGTTCTGGAAATTATGGCCTGCGGGCTTTCTTT.

The chain links TRBV28 to TRBJ2-5, with D maybe TRBD2 (6 bases). The V gene's germline CDR1 is MDHEN and CDR2 SYDVKM. V was clipped by 6 bases and J by 11 bases, with 25 bases between them. The length of the CDR3 is 15 residues. CDR3 coding DNA: TGTGCCAGCAGGATGTTGGACCGACCTACGGGGGAGCAGTACTTC. It codes for CASRMLDRPTGEQYF.

The rearrangement uses TRBV2 and TRBJ1-1, with D possibly being TRBD1 (5 bases). The CDR3 runs to 14 residues. Trimming removed 1 base at V and 6 bases at J, with 12 bases between. Germline values: CDR1 SNHLY, CDR2 FYNNEI. The CDR3 spells CASSEGQWGSEAFF. CDR3 nucleotides: TGTGCCAGCAGTGAAGGACAGTGGGGCTCTGAAGCTTTCTTT.

The chain links TRBV28 to TRBJ1-4; 12 bases align to TRBD1. CDR1 is MDHEN and CDR2 is SYDVKM in the germline V gene. This CDR3 comprises 16 residues. Germline trimming cut 7 bases from V and 8 bases from J; bases unmatched to any gene: 11. The CDR3 loop is CASIGTGGMSREKLFF. CDR3 DNA sequence: TGTGCCAGCATAGGGACAGGGGGCATGAGTCGGGAAAAACTGTTTTTT.

This sequence joins TRBV14 and TRBJ2-7; 8 positions agree with TRBD1. Trimming at V came to 5 bases and at J to 3 bases, leaving 6 bases not matched to a gene. Germline-derived CDR1 and CDR2 are SGHDN and FVKESK. The CDR3 is 14 amino acids. CDR3 DNA: TGTGCCAGCAGCAGGGGACAGGACTACTACGAGCAGTACGTC. It translates to CASSRGQDYYEQYV.

The CDR3 DNA is TGTGCCAGCAGCGAAACCACCGGGACAAAGACTGGAAACACCATATATTTT. It translates to CASSETTGTKTGNTIYF. This chain joins TRBV21-1 and TRBJ1-3; the DNA was not compared with TRBD1, the D call given in the table. TRBV21-1 is listed as a pseudogene. The CDR3 spans 17 residues.

The V and J genes are TRBV25-1 and TRBJ2-5; D gene ambiguous. Germline V gene data show CDR1 as MGHDK and CDR2 as SYGVNS. Trimming shortened V by 7 bases and J by 2 bases, and 14 bases separated the two germline ends. The CDR3 has 14 amino acids. Here the CDR3 reads CASTRSSIQETQYF. CDR3 nucleotide sequence: TGTGCCAGCACTAGATCCAGCATTCAAGAGACCCAGTACTTC.

The J gene is TRBJ2-1, the V gene TRBV7-9; 14 nucleotides match TRBD2. The V gene's germline CDR1 is SEHNR and CDR2 FQNEAQ (reference sequence). J lost 15 bases, V lost 5 bases, and 6 bases had no gene match. This CDR3 is 13 amino acids long. The CDR3 region has the DNA TGTGCCAGCAGCCCGGGACTAGCGGGAGTTCCGTTCTTC. It translates to CASSPGLAGVPFF.

The chain uses TRBV21-1 and TRBJ2-1; the table's D call of TRBD2 was not tested on the DNA. TRBV21-1 is reported as a pseudogene. The CDR3 runs to 15 residues. This CDR3 is CASSKAGSPYNEQFF. In DNA form, the CDR3 reads TGTGCCAGCAGCAAAGCGGGGAGCCCCTACAATGAGCAGTTCTTC.

A note on this clone: Germline and junction disagree at one end, which may indicate a read error. The same CDR3 arises from other DNA sequences in this sample as well. The chain combines TRBV11-2 with TRBJ2-3; D is possibly TRBD2 (6 bases). CDR3 length equals 14 residues. Germline V gene lookup returns CDR1 SGHAT and CDR2 FQNNGV. The CDR3 nucleotides are TGTGCCAGCAACTACCTTCTAGCGATTGATACGCAATATTTT. Amino acid sequence: CASNYLLAIDTQYF.

Comment on this clone: The DNA is omitted, as the CDR3 cannot be located on it reliably, and the CDR3 follows TCRdb's listing. The V and J genes are TRBV2 and TRBJ2-1; TRBD2 is the table's D call and was not checked against the DNA. The CDR3 sequence runs 17 residues, both termini included. The germline V gene has CDR1 SNHLY and CDR2 FYNNEI. The CDR3 loop is CASILARALAVDNEQFF.

The CDR3 DNA reads TGTGCCAGCAGCAGACAGGGCAGAGATCAGCCCCAGCATTTT. This codes for CASSRQGRDQPQHF. The chain links TRBV6-5 to TRBJ1-5, with 7 nucleotides matching TRBD1. The CDR3 loop spans 14 amino acids. Trimming cost V 6 bases and J 5 bases; bases outside gene matches: 7. CDR1 and CDR2 from the germline V gene are MNHEY and SVGAGI.

Here the CDR3 DNA reads TGTGCCAGCAGCCCGGGGGAGGCCAACGTCCTGACTTTC. As protein: CASSPGEANVLTF. V gene TRBV5-4 combines with J gene TRBJ2-6, with D tentatively TRBD2 (6 bases). CDR3 length equals 13 residues. CDR1 is SGHNT and CDR2 is YYREEE in the germline V gene (reference sequence). Trimming shortened V by 4 bases and J by 6 bases, and 8 bases separated the two germline ends.